The entry below describes one TCR beta chain. The data were produced by immunoSEQ multiplex PCR, yet TCRdb's version contains in-frame clones alone and is incomplete. The sample lists approximately 2.3 million clones, approximately 93% seen once, with 0.35% to 0.5% in the top ten. This specimen belongs to a study of shared clonotypes between healthy human individuals. This TCR derives from a man aged 18 to 30 in good health. Some clones in this sample may be carry-over from other donors' samples. Sequenced material: naive CD4+ T cells from PBMCs. The subset: CD45RA+ positively selected.

This CDR3 is CASRLIGWTVNSPLHF. In DNA, the CDR3 is TGTGCAAGTCGCTTAATAGGGTGGACAGTTAATTCACCCCTCCACTTT. The chain recombines TRBV12-2 with TRBJ1-6; TRBD1 is the table's D call and was not checked against the DNA. TRBV12-2 constitutes a pseudogene. The CDR3 is made up of 16 amino acids.